A selection of T cell receptor beta chains follows, all from one sample in a study of T cell responses to AZD1222 COVID-19 vaccine. The table came from immunoSEQ multiplex PCR; TCRdb's copy has only in-frame clones and leaves some out. This sample has about 80,000 clones, with 80% to 90% found just once. The sequenced sample was peripheral blood, obtained 28 days after the second AZD1222 dose. These receptor sequences come from an adult who received the AZD1222 COVID-19 vaccine. CDR3s include the opening cysteine and the closing phenylalanine or tryptophan. The D gene is left open where the match is weak. Clone size is not always given. Where it is, it says once, few, many or a class for expanded clones.

abundance | d_gene | j_gene | v_gene | CDR3nt | CDR3aa
NA | NA | TRBJ2-1 | TRBV24-1 | TGTGCCACCAGTGATTTTAACACCTACAATGAGCAGTTCTTC | CATSDFNTYNEQFF
NA | TRBD1 | TRBJ2-1 | TRBV19 | TGTGCCAGTAGTACCATAACAGGGGGCGGTTGGAATGAGCAGTTCTTC | CASSTITGGGWNEQFF
NA | NA | TRBJ2-5 | TRBV2 | TGTGCCAGCAAGAGGTATGCGGAGACCCAGTACTTC | CASKRYAETQYF
NA | NA | TRBJ1-4 | TRBV28 | TGTGCCACCAGGGACGCGGGTGAAAAACTGTTTTTT | CATRDAGEKLFF
NA | NA | TRBJ2-1 | TRBV19 | TGTGCCAGTACCGTCGGCGGGTCCTACAATGAGCAGTTCTTC | CASTVGGSYNEQFF
NA | NA | TRBJ1-1 | TRBV5-4 | TGTGCCAGCATAAGAACTGAAGCTTTCTTT | CASIRTEAFF
NA | TRBD1 | TRBJ2-3 | TRBV13 | TGTGCCAGCAGCATCGGGACAGGGGCCCAACGGCAGTATTTT | CASSIGTGAQRQYF
NA | NA | TRBJ2-1 | TRBV10-1 | TGCGCCAGCAGTGAGTCCCCGAGGCCTGAGCAGTTCTTC | CASSESPRPEQFF
NA | NA | TRBJ2-7 | TRBV4-1 | TGCGCCAGCAGCCCTACTGGGACCCAGACTGGGCAGTACTTC | CASSPTGTQTGQYF
NA | TRBD2 | TRBJ2-3 | TRBV7-8 | TGTGCCAGCAGCTTAGGCACCGGGACTAGCATGAATACGCAGTATTTT | CASSLGTGTSMNTQYF
NA | NA | TRBJ1-5 | TRBV5-5 | TGTGCCAGCAGCTTGGATGCACAAGGCCAGCCCCAGCATTTT | CASSLDAQGQPQHF
once | TRBD1 | TRBJ2-2 | TRBV11-1 | TGTGCCAGCAGCTCATGGACAGGGGGCTTCACCGGGGAGCTGTTTTTT | CASSSWTGGFTGELFF
NA | NA | TRBJ2-5 | TRBV6-5 | TGTGCCAGCAGTTACGGGGGGCGCGAGATGGAGACCCAGTACTTC | CASSYGGREMETQYF
NA | NA | TRBJ2-7 | TRBV3-1/TRBV3-2 | TGTGCCAGCAGCCTCGGGGGCTCCTACGAGCAGTACTTC | CASSLGGSYEQYF
NA | TRBD1 | TRBJ1-1 | TRBV10-3 | TGTGCCATCAGTGAGAGGGGGACAGGGGACACTGAAGCTTTCTTT | CAISERGTGDTEAFF
NA | NA | TRBJ1-5 | TRBV19 | TGTGCCAGTATGCGTTTTGGGGACAATCAGCCCCAGCATTTT | CASMRFGDNQPQHF
NA | NA | TRBJ1-2 | TRBV28 | TGTGCCAGCAGTTTTGGGGACAAAAGTTGGGGCTACACCTTC | CASSFGDKSWGYTF
NA | NA | TRBJ1-3 | TRBV10-1 | TGCGCCAGCGAGACCGAAGACGATACTGGAAACACCATATATTTT | CASETEDDTGNTIYF
once | TRBD1 | TRBJ1-5 | TRBV10-3 | TGTGCCATCAGTCGGACAGGGAGTCGGAAGCATTTT | CAISRTGSRKHF
NA | TRBD1 | TRBJ1-1 | TRBV11-1 | TGTGCCAGCAGCAGCCTTCGGACAGGGAACACTGAAGCTTTCTTT | CASSSLRTGNTEAFF
NA | NA | TRBJ2-2 | TRBV9 | TGTGCCAGCAGCGCCAGGGCGGCGACGGCGAACACCGGGGAGCTGTTTTTT | CASSARAATANTGELFF
NA | NA | TRBJ1-1 | TRBV14 | TGTGCCAGCAGCCAATTCAGGGGCAGTAGCACTGAAGCTTTCTTT | CASSQFRGSSTEAFF
NA | TRBD1 | TRBJ1-1 | TRBV11-3 | TGTGCCAGCAGCTCCGGGACAGTGAAGCTCACTGAAGCTTTCTTT | CASSSGTVKLTEAFF
NA | NA | TRBJ2-4 | TRBV15 | TGTGCCACCAGCTTTAGACTAGTACAAGACATTCAGTACTTC | CATSFRLVQDIQYF
NA | NA | TRBJ2-2 | TRBV2 | TGTGCCACGAAGGACACCTGGAACACCGGGGAGCTGTTTTTT | CATKDTWNTGELFF
NA | NA | TRBJ1-4 | TRBV5-5 | TGTGCCAGCAGCTTGGAGGGGCTCTTGGGATCCATGAGTGAAAAACTGTTTTTT | CASSLEGLLGSMSEKLFF
NA | NA | TRBJ2-3 | TRBV6-1 | TGTGCCAGCAGTGAAGAAGGAAGACAAGTCGATACGCAGTATTTT | CASSEEGRQVDTQYF
NA | NA | TRBJ1-6 | TRBV6-6 | TGTGCCAGTAATCAGGGTTATAATTCACCCCTCCACTTT | CASNQGYNSPLHF
NA | NA | TRBJ1-1 | TRBV2 | TGTGCCAGCAGTGAGGCCGCGGGGCTAGGTGAAGCTTTCTTT | CASSEAAGLGEAFF
NA | NA | TRBJ1-5 | TRBV5-8 | TGTGCCAGCAGCTTCGACGGAGGGATTATGAAGTATCAGCCCCAGCATTTT | CASSFDGGIMKYQPQHF
NA | TRBD1 | TRBJ1-3 | TRBV18 | TGTGCCAGCTCGGCGGGACAGGGGGCAGATGCTTCTGGAAACACCATATATTTT | CASSAGQGADASGNTIYF